This section outlines one TCR beta chain sequence together with its context. The antigen remains undetermined. PCR used 60 Vbeta primers and 13 Jbeta primers. Authors' analysis steps: Tens of millions of unique TCR beta chains, about 11 million of them shared, were counted by a later analysis. Repertoires were generated with immunoSEQ multiplex PCR, while TCRdb's copy carries only in-frame clones and drops some. That table supplies the V and J calls and clone size; D and trimming were determined from the DNA. The table includes approximately 110,000 clones, approximately 80% detected once. In germline, CDR1 is SGHNT, CDR2 YYREEE (reference sequence). This CDR3 has 14 amino acids. V shed 0 bases and J shed 4 bases, with 10 bases lying between them. Unrecorded immune exposure was likely among donors, who were nominally healthy when sampled. This sample stems from a study of cytomegalovirus exposure and HLA in healthy donors. At the level of the study: A previous analysis identified 95 million to 120 million unique TCR beta sequences derived from about 180 million T cells. Findings and limits, study-wide: The classifier was said to identify cytomegalovirus status with high specificity and sensitivity.

This chain links TRBV5-4 with TRBJ1-1; D gene uncertain. The sample was PBMCs. This sequence was found in a man aged 50 or older in good health and CMV-seronegative. CDR3 nucleotide sequence: TGTGCCAGCAGCTTGGGGTCATGGAGCACTGAAGCTTTCTTT. As protein: CASSLGSWSTEAFF.